A selection of T cell receptor beta chains follows, all from one sample in a study of cytomegalovirus exposure and HLA in healthy donors. The method was immunoSEQ multiplex PCR; TCRdb's version includes in-frame clones alone and lacks a portion of them. Of around 64,000 clones listed, around 82% were seen once; the top ten hold about 8%. The sample consisted of PBMCs. The receptors were sampled from a man aged 18 to 29 in good health and CMV-seropositive. CDR3s include the opening cysteine and the closing phenylalanine or tryptophan.

TRBV5-8	TRBJ1-5	CASSSQGAEKINQPQHF
TRBV19	TRBJ2-1	CASSIEGLEQFF
TRBV30	TRBJ2-5	CAWSKLRLVQYF
TRBV4-1	TRBJ2-3	CASSQGTGMTDTQYF
TRBV7-9	TRBJ1-1	CASSLGRSMNTEAFF
TRBV4-1	TRBJ2-1	CASSILAGDDYNEQFF
TRBV4-2	TRBJ2-2	CASSQAGTSGYTGELFF
TRBV7-2	TRBJ2-7	CASSSVGVHEQYF
TRBV29-1	TRBJ1-4	CSVEEVSGEKLFF
TRBV21-1	TRBJ1-2	CASSTRRGGYTF
TRBV25-1	TRBJ2-7	CASSQTSAYEQYF
TRBV6-5	TRBJ1-2	CASSSGTGDGYTF
TRBV7-7	TRBJ1-6	CASSSRDRGTYNSPLHF
TRBV10-3	TRBJ1-5	CAISGGTGGSDQPQHF
TRBV30	TRBJ1-1	CAWRIRGGIAEAFF
TRBV4-2	TRBJ2-7	CASSQDVGQGSYEQYF
TRBV30	TRBJ1-1	CAWRGGGRGITEAFF
TRBV2	TRBJ1-5	CASSPMRLSNQPQHF
TRBV28	TRBJ2-6	CASSFRGTAGANVLTF
TRBV20-1	TRBJ1-6	CSASFGSPLHF
TRBV5-4	TRBJ2-1	CASSRSRGASYNEQFF
TRBV28	TRBJ1-6	CASSADTSNSPLHF
TRBV25-1	TRBJ1-1	CASTGRGVNTEAFF
TRBV6-5	TRBJ2-7	CASSSGTGGYEQYF
TRBV19	TRBJ1-4	CASSIPTRALWF
TRBV7-2	TRBJ1-6	CASSGRDSYNSPLHF
TRBV6-1	TRBJ2-3	CASRELPEGSGTQYF
TRBV5-1	TRBJ1-2	CASSPSGSYGYTF
TRBV29-1	TRBJ2-1	CSVDPGLAGRAAEQFF
TRBV29-1	TRBJ2-5	CSVGWGGDQQETQYF
TRBV11-2	TRBJ2-4	CASSLRGGGTKNIQYF
TRBV6-6	TRBJ2-1	CASSYLTHYNEQFF
TRBV14	TRBJ1-3	CASSHWTHSGGNTIYF
TRBV6-1	TRBJ2-5	CASSDRGIQETQYF
TRBV15	TRBJ1-1	CATSSISGGGAFF
TRBV5-1	TRBJ1-1	CASSWAGNTEAFF
TRBV6-5	TRBJ2-1	CASSYTRGSSYNEQFF
TRBV28	TRBJ1-5	CASSLRDRPNQPQHF
TRBV6-1	TRBJ1-5	CASSEAQQPQHF
TRBV2	TRBJ1-1	CASRSTEAFF
TRBV7-2	TRBJ1-6	CASSLDRVGSPLHF
TRBV5-4	TRBJ1-4	CASSLSAEEKLFF
TRBV5-6	TRBJ1-5	CASSLGQGDQPQHF
TRBV4-1	TRBJ2-1	CASSQESPGQGHEFF
TRBV2	TRBJ2-6	CASSKGTGASGANVLTF
TRBV25-1	TRBJ1-1	CASSESGTAGEAFF
TRBV6-5	TRBJ1-4	CASSYSQGQGEKLFF
TRBV30	TRBJ1-5	CAWSAGQGVQPQHF
TRBV9	TRBJ2-1	CASSDERGGAGNEQFF
TRBV6-4	TRBJ1-4	CASSYLGTVEKLFF
TRBV11-2	TRBJ1-1	CASSSAADLSAFF
TRBV9	TRBJ2-3	CASKGDRYTDTQYF
TRBV5-6	TRBJ2-4	CASSREVKNIQYF
TRBV7-9	TRBJ2-2	CASRGNSAGELFF
TRBV15	TRBJ2-5	CATSREKGAETQYF